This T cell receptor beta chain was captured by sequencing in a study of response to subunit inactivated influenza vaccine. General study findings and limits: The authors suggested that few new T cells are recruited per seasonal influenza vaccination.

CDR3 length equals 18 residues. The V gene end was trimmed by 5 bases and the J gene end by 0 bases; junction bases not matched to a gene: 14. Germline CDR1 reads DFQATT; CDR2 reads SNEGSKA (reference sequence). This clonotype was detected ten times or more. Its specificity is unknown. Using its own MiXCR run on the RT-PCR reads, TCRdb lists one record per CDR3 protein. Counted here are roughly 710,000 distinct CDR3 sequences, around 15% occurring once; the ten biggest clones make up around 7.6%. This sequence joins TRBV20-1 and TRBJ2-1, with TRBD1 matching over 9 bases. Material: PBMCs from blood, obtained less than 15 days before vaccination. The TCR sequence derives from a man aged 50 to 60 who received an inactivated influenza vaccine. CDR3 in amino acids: CSASPPSGQGNSYNEQFF. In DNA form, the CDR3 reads TGCAGTGCTTCCCCACCCTCGGGACAGGGAAACTCCTACAATGAGCAGTTCTTC.